The 17 T cell receptor beta chains reported below all come from one sample, sequenced in a study of blood T cell repertoires in COVID-19. TCRdb's copy holds only in-frame clones and misses some; the assay was immunoSEQ multiplex PCR. Of some 150,000 clones in the sample, roughly 90% were seen once. Sequenced sample: PBMCs or T cells enriched from blood (not recorded which). These receptors originate from a woman aged 25 to 39 with acute COVID-19.

The V call is TRBV15, the J call TRBJ1-1; 9 nucleotides match TRBD1. Trimming removed 5 bases from V and 9 bases from J; junction bases left unmatched: 4. Per the germline V gene, CDR1 is LNHNV and CDR2 is YYDKDF (reference sequence). The CDR3 has 12 amino acids. The CDR3 DNA is TGTGCCACCAGCGAAAACAGGGGGCAAGCTTTCTTT. Residues: CATSENRGQAFF.

This clone has only one observation. The rearrangement uses TRBV5-1 and TRBJ1-3; possibly TRBD1 for D (6 bases). V was clipped by 0 bases and J by 0 bases, with 7 bases between them. This CDR3 has 15 residues. Germline V CDR1 and CDR2: SGHRS, YFSETQ. CDR3 sequence (DNA): TGCGCCAGCAGCTTGGGAGGGGGCTCTGGAAACACCATATATTTT. Its protein product is CASSLGGGSGNTIYF.

The rearrangement uses TRBV2 and TRBJ2-3; TRBD2 matches 11 bases. The germline V gene has CDR1 SNHLY and CDR2 FYNNEI. CDR3 size: 14 residues. Unmatched junction bases numbered 8, after V lost 7 bases and J lost 8 bases. The CDR3 DNA is TGTGCCAGCACTGGGACTAGCGGAGCTGGTACGCAGTATTTT. Translated: CASTGTSGAGTQYF.

The gene calls are TRBV25-1 and TRBJ2-1; 8 bases are a match to TRBD1. CDR1 and CDR2 (germline): MGHDK, SYGVNS. The CDR3 is made up of 17 amino acids. With 4 bases clipped from V and 8 bases from J, the junction kept 16 bases outside the gene matches. Here the CDR3 DNA reads TGTGCCAGCAGTGGCACACCCCGGGACAGGTTAAGGGATGAGCAGTTCTTC. It is translated as CASSGTPRDRLRDEQFF.

The rearrangement uses TRBV11-2 and TRBJ2-3; 12 positions match TRBD2. Germline CDR1 and CDR2: SGHAT and FQNNGV. Germline trimming cut 5 bases from V and 7 bases from J; bases unmatched to any gene: 7. The CDR3 has 15 amino acids. In nucleotides, the CDR3 is TGTGCCAGCAGCCTAGCGGGAGGGGACGCAAATACGCAGTATTTT. This sequence encodes CASSLAGGDANTQYF.

The chain joins TRBV28 to TRBJ2-2; 8 positions agree with TRBD1. Germline CDR1 is MDHEN and CDR2 is SYDVKM. This CDR3 is 16 amino acids long. V lost 6 bases to trimming and J lost 6 bases; unmatched junction nucleotides: 12. Here the CDR3 reads CASSPGDRKMSGELFF. In DNA form, the CDR3 reads TGTGCCAGCAGCCCAGGGGACAGGAAGATGTCCGGGGAGCTGTTTTTT.

The gene calls are TRBV13 and TRBJ1-2, with D tentatively TRBD1 (5 bases). This CDR3 region has 17 residues. V lost 5 bases and J 6 bases, leaving 25 bases between the germline ends. Germline CDR1 reads PRHDT; CDR2 reads FYEKMQ (reference sequence). The CDR3 DNA sequence: TGTGCCAGCAGCGCATCCCTAATGGGGGGGATCGGGGATGGCTACACCTTC. Protein: CASSASLMGGIGDGYTF.

There are a few counts of this clone. In the same sample, other DNA sequences code for this CDR3. This rearrangement joins TRBV7-9 to TRBJ2-3, with 9 positions matching TRBD1. Trimming removed 5 bases from V and 6 bases from J; junction bases left unmatched: 3. CDR3 length: 13 residues. Germline V gives CDR1 SEHNR, CDR2 FQNEAQ (reference sequence). CDR3: CASSLTGGDTQYF. For the CDR3, the DNA is TGTGCCAGCAGCCTGACAGGGGGGGATACGCAGTATTTT.

V usage is TRBV29-1 and J usage is TRBJ2-7; 12 nucleotides line up with TRBD2. V shed 6 bases and J 3 bases; nucleotides not matched to a gene: 21. CDR3 length equals 19 residues. The germline V gene encodes CDR1 SQVTM and CDR2 ANQGSEA. Written as DNA, the CDR3 is TGCAGCGTCGCACCTATTGGACTAGCGGGACTCAACCCCTTCTACGAGCAGTACTTC. This codes for CSVAPIGLAGLNPFYEQYF.

The V and J genes are TRBV28 and TRBJ1-2; D gene uncertain. The ends were cut back, 0 bases at V and 8 bases at J, with 22 bases in the middle. This CDR3 is 17 amino acids long. Germline V gene sequence: CDR1 MDHEN, CDR2 SYDVKM. CDR3 nucleotides: TGTGCCAGCAGTTTATGGACGGGGAGCTTTCCCGGAGGGGGCTACACCTTC. As protein: CASSLWTGSFPGGGYTF.

This chain's CDR3 is CASSLIQTDTQYF. The CDR3 region has the DNA TGTGCCAGCAGTTTGATACAGACAGATACGCAGTATTTT. The chain joins TRBV28 to TRBJ2-3, with no clear D. Deletions cut 3 bases from V and 3 bases from J, with 7 bases between. Per the germline V gene, CDR1 is MDHEN and CDR2 is SYDVKM. This CDR3 spans 13 amino acids.

This clone occurred a few times. The V and J genes are TRBV7-9 and TRBJ2-3; 9 nucleotides agree with TRBD2. Germline trimming cut 5 bases from V and 2 bases from J; bases unmatched to any gene: 8. Germline V gives CDR1 SEHNR, CDR2 FQNEAQ (reference sequence). CDR3 length: 16 residues. The DNA for the CDR3 is TGTGCCAGCAGCCGGAGGACTAGCGCGATCACAGATACGCAGTATTTT. Protein product: CASSRRTSAITDTQYF.

V is TRBV9 and J is TRBJ1-1, with D perhaps matching TRBD1 (6 bases). The CDR3 covers 15 residues. V was cut by 0 bases and J by 1 base, with 10 bases left in between. Per germline, CDR1 SGDLS and CDR2 YYNGEE. The CDR3 is CASSVVGQTNTEAFF. CDR3 in DNA: TGTGCCAGCAGCGTAGTTGGACAGACGAACACTGAAGCTTTCTTT.

The V call is TRBV12-5, the J call TRBJ1-2, with a tentative D call TRBD1 (5 bases). This CDR3 region has 13 residues. Trimming took 0 bases from V and 11 from J, leaving 13 bases between them. In germline, CDR1 is LGHNT, CDR2 FRNRAP. CDR3 DNA: TGTGCTAGTGGTTTGGTAAGGGGCAGACGGTACACCTTC. It is translated as CASGLVRGRRYTF. Drawing the rest from reference TRBV12-5 and TRBJ1-2, the complete variable domain is DARVTQTPRHKVTEMGQEVTMRCQPILGHNTVFWYRQTMMQGLELLAYFRNRAPLDDSGMPKDRFSAEMPDATLATLKIQPSEPRDSAVYFCASGLVRGRRYTFGSGTRLTVV.

The chain carries TRBV6-1 and TRBJ1-4, with D tentatively TRBD1 (6 bases). Trimming left V 2 bases short and J 7 bases short, with 23 bases between. CDR1 MNHNS and CDR2 SASEGT come from the germline V gene. The CDR3 is 18 residues long. The CDR3 reads CASSESWGGRQDGEKLFF. The CDR3 DNA reads TGTGCCAGCAGTGAATCCTGGGGGGGACGACAGGATGGTGAAAAACTGTTTTTT.

The chain has TRBV30 and TRBJ1-1, with D tentatively TRBD1 (5 bases). Per the germline V gene, CDR1 is GTSNPN and CDR2 is SVGIG (reference sequence). The V gene lost 3 bases and the J gene lost 1 base, with 9 bases spanning the gap. The CDR3 contains 13 residues. CDR3 loop: CAWSATGNTEAFF. The DNA for the CDR3 is TGTGCCTGGAGCGCTACAGGGAACACTGAAGCTTTCTTT.

The chain has TRBV3-1 (or the pseudogene TRBV3-2) and TRBJ2-7, with 8 bases fitting TRBD1. After removal of 6 bases from V and 0 bases from J, the junction contained 19 bases not matched to a gene. CDR1 is LGHDT, CDR2 YNNKEL, per germline (reference sequence). The CDR3 loop spans 19 amino acids. The CDR3, as DNA: TGTGCCAGCAGTCCGAAATGGGACAGGCTAAGAACCTTCTCCTACGAGCAGTACTTC. Amino acids: CASSPKWDRLRTFSYEQYF.